This TCR beta chain is from a study of cytotoxic CD8 clonotypes in ibrutinib-treated CLL. In the study overall: For this cohort, patients were some eleven relapsed/refractory and 15 treatment-naive, while under 18 were IGHV unmutated.

As regards this clone: The antigen is undetermined.

From germline, CDR1 is MNHEY and CDR2 SMNVEV (reference sequence). The CDR3 runs to 15 residues. Trimming took off 1 base at V and 7 bases at J, with 17 bases between the two ends. The repertoire was sequenced with immunoSEQ multiplex PCR; TCRdb's copy has only in-frame clones and lacks some. The data contain some 27,000 clones, less than 60% of them singletons. The source of roughly 2 micrograms of genomic DNA for TCR beta libraries was cryopreserved PBMCs. Notes on the study in general: Samples were collected at differing times from sustained-remission and progressing patients. While tracking circulating CD8+ T-cell counts, baseline clonality exceeded that of age-matched healthy donors.

The chain has TRBV27 and TRBJ2-7; D remains unclear. This TCR came from a human donor with chronic lymphocytic leukemia. Material: PBMCs, obtained before ibrutinib treatment. The CDR3, as DNA: TGTGCCAGCAGTTTATTCGGCGGCCTCGTGGGGGAGCAGTACTTC. Translating it yields CASSLFGGLVGEQYF.